This TCR beta chain was captured by sequencing in a study of identifying expanded T cells in peripheral blood. During the collection period, no donor immune events like infections were recorded. Here immunoSEQ multiplex PCR was the method, and the copy in TCRdb shows in-frame clones only, minus some. This sample carries about 85,000 clones, 89% of them seen once, and the ten largest clones take around 2.7%. This clone was seen a few times. Antigen: not known. Study findings and constraints: About 1.2 clones differed between technical replicates, versus approximately 17 and 20 over time. Variance in clone template counts between approximately 2-week samples significantly increased with total template count across all healthy donors.

The sequence came from a person aged 18 to 75 in good health. The sample comprised blood.

The CDR3 DNA is TGTGCCAGTAGTATAGGGGTCACTGAAGCTTTCTTT. Protein sequence: CASSIGVTEAFF. The chain has TRBV19 and TRBJ1-1, with unresolved D. The CDR3 has 12 amino acids. Germline V gene lookup returns CDR1 LNHDA and CDR2 SQIVND (reference sequence). The V end lost 1 base, the J end lost 4 bases, and 4 bases lay between the germline ends.